This T cell receptor beta chain was captured by sequencing in a study of shared T cell receptors in the human thymus. The CDR3 spans 15 residues. After removal of 1 base from V and 3 bases from J, the junction contained 3 bases not matched to a gene. Germline V lookup: CDR1 SGHKS, CDR2 YYEKEE (reference sequence). TCRdb keeps only in-frame clones here, not all; method: immunoSEQ multiplex PCR. Among over 450,000 clones listed, around three quarters were seen once. This same sample was also taken into another study, of human thymus T cells. That study adds: The study used thymus tissue resected during corrective heart surgery. Thymic as well as blood repertoires seemed to favor certain V and J genes unevenly. As related research reported, thymic repertoires overlapped highly among unrelated individuals.

The source is a boy younger than two with a congenital heart defect. The chain couples TRBV5-5 to TRBJ1-5; 8 bases align to TRBD1. The sequenced material came from thymocytes. Here the CDR3 reads CASSLTTGDNQPQHF. As DNA, the CDR3 is TGTGCCAGCAGCTTGACGACAGGGGACAATCAGCCCCAGCATTTT.